This T cell receptor (beta chain) was profiled in a study of T cells in Graves' hyperthyroidism and ophthalmopathy. Broader study findings: With a median lead of approximately 6 months before onset, the model predicted ophthalmopathy.

The CDR3 totals 16 residues. V lost 1 base to trimming and J lost 6 bases; unmatched junction nucleotides: 8. Germline CDR1 and CDR2: SEHNR and FQNEAQ (reference sequence). In regard to this clonotype: Its antigen remains unidentified.

Authors of the study amplified TCR beta CDR3 regions from RNA transcripts. The HTBI primer set served for first-round RT-PCR of the TCR CDR3. Each CDR3 protein is one row after TCRdb ran MiXCR on the multiplex PCR reads. The sample carries some 700,000 distinct CDR3 sequences, roughly a sixth recorded once. Absence of ophthalmopathy progression within 18 months defined stable Graves' hyperthyroidism. Uncontrolled infections, other autoimmune diseases, pregnancy or lactation led to exclusion of patients. Each diagnosis was grounded in clinical symptoms, serum thyroxine and TRAb, thyroid ultrasound, and orbital computed tomography.

The TCR was taken from a man aged 50-59 years with Graves' hyperthyroidism. The V gene is TRBV7-9, the J gene TRBJ2-1; TRBD1 matches at 8 bases. Sequenced material: blood. The CDR3 protein is CASSLGPDRVGNEQFF. Here the CDR3 DNA reads TGTGCCAGCAGCTTAGGCCCGGACAGGGTTGGCAATGAGCAGTTCTTC.